These T cell receptor beta chains were read from a single sample in a study of CD8 T cells in ankylosing spondylitis. TCRdb analysed the 5' RACE reads with MiXCR anew, one entry per CDR3 protein. The table shows under 850,000 distinct CDR3 sequences, with around a fifth occurring only once. The sample consisted of blood, either unsorted or a sorted T cell fraction (not recorded which). All receptors come from a male donor with ankylosing spondylitis. CDR3s leave out the opening cysteine and the closing phenylalanine or tryptophan. The D gene is left open where the match is weak. For some rows the clone size is stated as once, few or many, or as a class when expanded; others skip it.

d_gene: -
abundance: few
v_gene: TRBV27
j_gene: TRBJ2-7
CDR3aa: ASRMRQNSYEQY

d_gene: -
abundance: -
v_gene: TRBV5-1
j_gene: TRBJ1-1
CDR3aa: ASREPNTEAF

d_gene: -
abundance: -
v_gene: TRBV20-1
j_gene: TRBJ2-2
CDR3aa: SATPTSAGELF

d_gene: -
abundance: few
v_gene: TRBV12-3/TRBV12-4
j_gene: TRBJ1-1
CDR3aa: AIQEMGRNTEAF

d_gene: -
abundance: -
v_gene: TRBV3-1
j_gene: TRBJ1-3
CDR3aa: ASSQMAGGNTIY

d_gene: -
abundance: -
v_gene: TRBV20-1
j_gene: TRBJ1-1
CDR3aa: SARDTRGRTEAF

d_gene: -
abundance: few
v_gene: TRBV28
j_gene: TRBJ2-2
CDR3aa: ASSTLGFSGPGELF

d_gene: -
abundance: -
v_gene: TRBV7-8
j_gene: TRBJ2-4
CDR3aa: ASSLKSGLAKNIQY

d_gene: -
abundance: -
v_gene: TRBV3-1
j_gene: TRBJ1-1
CDR3aa: ASSPRSGGSTEAF

d_gene: TRBD2
abundance: few
v_gene: TRBV9
j_gene: TRBJ2-1
CDR3aa: ASSLAGGRDEQF

d_gene: TRBD1
abundance: few
v_gene: TRBV18
j_gene: TRBJ1-3
CDR3aa: ASSPLPKQGIGNTIY

d_gene: TRBD2
abundance: many
v_gene: TRBV5-1
j_gene: TRBJ2-2
CDR3aa: ASSLPLTGGNTGELF

d_gene: TRBD2
abundance: -
v_gene: TRBV3-1
j_gene: TRBJ2-1
CDR3aa: ASSRGLAGSNEQF

d_gene: -
abundance: once
v_gene: TRBV6-1
j_gene: TRBJ2-7
CDR3aa: ASSHDWGLYEQY

d_gene: -
abundance: few
v_gene: TRBV4-1
j_gene: TRBJ1-6
CDR3aa: ASSQESSQSSGVNSPLH

d_gene: -
abundance: -
v_gene: TRBV12-3/TRBV12-4
j_gene: TRBJ1-1
CDR3aa: ASSSYREFTEAF